This note documents a single T cell receptor (beta chain) sequence. Its antigen is still unknown. The data stem from a study of T cells after yellow fever vaccination. Via MiXCR, TCRdb re-called the 5' RACE reads, giving one row per CDR3 protein. Among a few hundred thousand distinct CDR3 sequences listed, around 4.3% were seen once. The junction had 9 bases not matched to a gene; V was cut back by 4 bases and J by 2 bases. The germline CDR1 and CDR2 sequences are LGHDT and YNNKEL (reference sequence). The CDR3 runs to 16 residues. General observations from the study: FACS-sorted repertoires could harbor abundant contaminating bulk-population clonotypes. The CD4 compartment and the CD8 compartment contained a small share of clonotypes in common.

Source: PBMCs, taken 15 days after the yellow fever booster vaccination. This chain links TRBV3-1 with TRBJ2-7; 9 nucleotides align to TRBD1. This clonotype originated in a man between 18 and 29 years old who received the YFV17D yellow fever vaccine. CDR3 sequence (DNA): TGTGCCAGCAGCCGAAATCCGGGACAGGGCCCCTACGAGCAGTACTTC. Protein: CASSRNPGQGPYEQYF.